The sequence of this T cell receptor (beta chain) was determined in a study of T cell repertoires in cytomegalovirus infection. Study at large: Well-studied HLA-B-restricted CMV epitopes were used in the study alongside recently identified HLA-C-restricted ones. Matching HLA type and CMV infection were both indicated by public TCR beta signatures. Study results and limitations: There were carriers of CMV plus the relevant HLA, and cumulative public TCR beta family frequency identified them.

This clonotype was seen a handful of times. Its antigen remains unknown. One entry per CDR3 protein, called by TCRdb with MiXCR from the reads. The sample holds 55,000 to 85,000 distinct CDR3 sequences, 20% to 25% seen once. CDR1 is SGHVS and CDR2 is FNYEAQ in the germline V gene. The trim removed 3 bases at V and 2 bases at J, leaving 9 bases unmatched. CDR3 size: 17 residues. The input for sequencing was CD8+ T cells from cultured PBMCs, taken from culture after CMV antigen stimulation. The genes are TRBV7-6 and TRBJ2-1; TRBD1 agrees at 8 bases. This receptor was obtained from a human donor in good health (CMV status not recorded). Some clones in this sample may be carry-over from other donors' samples. The CDR3 region has the DNA TGTGCCAGCAGCTTCAACAGGGGGTCAGAAACCTACAATGAGCAGTTCTTC. Its translation: CASSFNRGSETYNEQFF.